A selection of T cell receptor beta chains follows, all from one sample in a study of cytomegalovirus exposure and HLA in healthy donors. Generated by immunoSEQ multiplex PCR, the TCRdb table keeps only in-frame clones and is missing some. The listing contains 100,000 to 150,000 clones. Sequencing used PBMCs. These receptor sequences come from a man younger than 35 in good health and CMV-seronegative. Each CDR3 is given with its conserved first and last residue. A D gene is named only where the DNA matches it firmly.

.	TRBV21-1	TRBJ2-7	CASSKALFPGQGPYEQYF	TGTGCCAGCAGCAAAGCGCTTTTCCCGGGACAGGGGCCCTACGAGCAGTACTTC
.	TRBV14	TRBJ1-2	CASRHQGTPYGYTF	TGTGCCAGCAGGCATCAGGGGACACCCTATGGCTACACCTTC
TRBD1	TRBV6-5	TRBJ2-7	CASSQDRFVYEQYF	TGTGCCAGCAGCCAGGACAGGTTCGTCTACGAGCAGTACTTC
TRBD1	TRBV19	TRBJ1-2	CASSVTPGQGAGYTF	TGTGCCAGTAGTGTAACACCGGGACAGGGAGCTGGCTACACCTTC
TRBD1	TRBV4-1	TRBJ1-4	CASRSTGVGTNEKLFF	TGCGCCAGCAGGTCAACAGGGGTTGGAACTAATGAAAAACTGTTTTTT
.	TRBV19	TRBJ2-5	CASSMRLVGTGRETQYF	TGTGCCAGTAGTATGCGGTTGGTCGGTACAGGGCGGGAGACCCAGTACTTC
.	TRBV10-3	TRBJ2-5	CAISVEKKGGQETQYF	TGTGCCATCAGTGTCGAGAAGAAGGGAGGACAAGAGACCCAGTACTTC
.	TRBV5-8	TRBJ1-5	CASLSRYSNQPQHF	TGTGCCTCCTTGTCTCGGTATAGCAATCAGCCCCAGCATTTT
TRBD1	TRBV11-2	TRBJ1-5	CASSLDGQGYQPQHF	TGTGCCAGCAGCTTAGACGGACAGGGATATCAGCCCCAGCATTTT
.	TRBV10-1	TRBJ2-7	CARKVEGVPYEQYF	TGCGCCAGGAAAGTTGAGGGGGTACCCTACGAGCAGTACTTC
.	TRBV6-1	TRBJ1-5	CASSEAGGANQPQHF	TGTGCCAGCAGTGAAGCCGGTGGGGCCAATCAGCCCCAGCATTTT
TRBD2	TRBV7-3	TRBJ2-1	CASSSLAGGRYEQFF	TGTGCCAGCAGCTCACTAGCGGGGGGTCGTTATGAGCAGTTCTTC
.	TRBV4-2	TRBJ1-5	CASSQGAGPNQNQPQHF	TGTGCCAGCAGCCAAGGTGCGGGGCCCAACCAAAATCAGCCCCAGCATTTT
TRBD2	TRBV7-2	TRBJ2-5	CASSLGGTSGRGYF	TGTGCCAGCAGCTTAGGCGGGACTAGCGGGCGCGGCTACTTC
TRBD1	TRBV9	TRBJ2-1	CASSVPGTDEQFF	TGTGCCAGCAGCGTGCCCGGGACAGACGAGCAGTTCTTC
.	TRBV18	TRBJ1-3	CASSPKTHTGTIYF	TGTGCCAGCTCACCCAAGACTCACACGGGCACCATATATTTT
TRBD1	TRBV6-1	TRBJ2-6	CASSVTGTGIAGANVLTF	TGTGCCAGCAGTGTCACCGGGACAGGGATCGCTGGGGCCAACGTCCTGACTTTC
TRBD1	TRBV10-1	TRBJ2-6	CASSDPGQGNVLTF	TGCGCCAGCAGTGACCCGGGACAGGGTAACGTCCTGACTTTC
.	TRBV19	TRBJ2-3	CASSAGDWQRNTQYF	TGTGCCAGTTCCGCTGGGGACTGGCAGCGGAATACGCAGTATTTT
TRBD2	TRBV13	TRBJ2-1	CASSLRGGGNNEQFF	TGTGCCAGCAGCTTAAGGGGCGGGGGAAACAATGAGCAGTTCTTC
TRBD1	TRBV10-3	TRBJ2-4	CAISESKGQGTRAKNIQYF	TGTGCCATCAGTGAGTCGAAGGGACAGGGGACTAGAGCCAAAAACATTCAGTACTTC
.	TRBV5-1	TRBJ2-6	CASSAGPPGANVLTF	TGCGCCAGCAGCGCGGGGCCCCCTGGGGCCAACGTCCTGACTTTC
TRBD1	TRBV7-9	TRBJ1-1	CASSRQGNMGTEAFF	TGTGCCAGCAGCCGACAGGGTAATATGGGCACTGAAGCTTTCTTT
TRBD1	TRBV5-1	TRBJ1-1	CASSLSGTANTEAFF	TGCGCCAGCAGCTTATCCGGGACAGCTAACACTGAAGCTTTCTTT
.	TRBV7-2	TRBJ2-4	CASSLVSKNIQYF	TGTGCCAGCAGCTTAGTTTCTAAAAACATTCAGTACTTC
TRBD1	TRBV7-2	TRBJ2-1	CASRTTGGAHNGQFF	TGTGCCAGCAGAACGACAGGGGGCGCCCACAATGGGCAGTTCTTC
.	TRBV11-2	TRBJ1-2	CASSLQTAYGYTF	TGTGCCAGCAGCTTACAGACAGCCTATGGCTACACCTTC
TRBD2	TRBV13	TRBJ2-1	CASSLRRLAVYNEQFF	TGTGCCAGCAGCTTAAGGAGACTAGCGGTCTACAATGAGCAGTTCTTC
.	TRBV27	TRBJ2-7	CASSLGGDTGYYEQYF	TGTGCCAGCAGTTTAGGGGGGGACACCGGATACTACGAGCAGTACTTC